This TCR beta chain was obtained from a study of glioma-infiltrating T cells after dendritic cell vaccination. Whole-study context: Three intradermal dendritic cell vaccine injections were given every two weeks.

None of the glioblastoma patients had an isocitrate dehydrogenase mutation. PBMC were collected before vaccination, two weeks after the third vaccination, and at progression. Looked up from germline, CDR1 is SGHVS and CDR2 is FQNEAQ. CDR3 length: 16 residues. Turning to this clone: The junction does not match germline at one end; this may be a read error. Other DNA sequences in the same sample also yield this CDR3.

Using immunoSEQ multiplex PCR, the repertoire was profiled, and TCRdb retains in-frame clones only, with some absent. The table shows some 100,000 clones, with under 90% occurring only once. The clonotype was recovered from a human donor with glioblastoma. The chain uses TRBV7-8 and TRBJ2-7; 11 bases map to TRBD1. This sample comprised blood, obtained before dendritic cell vaccination. The CDR3 spells CASCFYTGTGGSEQYF. CDR3 sequence (DNA): TGTGCCAGCTGTTTTTATACCGGGACAGGGGGATCCGAGCAATACTTC.